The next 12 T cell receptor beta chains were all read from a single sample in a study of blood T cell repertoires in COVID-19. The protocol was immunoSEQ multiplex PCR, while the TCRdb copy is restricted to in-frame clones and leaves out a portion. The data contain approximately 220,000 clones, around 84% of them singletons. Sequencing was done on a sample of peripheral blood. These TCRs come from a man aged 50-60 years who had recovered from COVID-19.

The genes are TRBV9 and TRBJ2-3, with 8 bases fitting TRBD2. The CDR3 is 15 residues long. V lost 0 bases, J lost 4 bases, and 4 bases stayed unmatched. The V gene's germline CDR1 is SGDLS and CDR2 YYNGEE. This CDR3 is CASSVAGRAADTQYF. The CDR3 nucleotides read TGTGCCAGCAGCGTAGCCGGGAGGGCCGCAGATACGCAGTATTTT.

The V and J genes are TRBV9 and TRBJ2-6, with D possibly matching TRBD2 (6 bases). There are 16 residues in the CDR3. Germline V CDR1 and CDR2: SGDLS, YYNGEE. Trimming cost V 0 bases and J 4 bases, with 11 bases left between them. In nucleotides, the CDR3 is TGTGCCAGCAGCGTAGATGGGGGGACCGGGGCCAACGTCCTGACTTTC. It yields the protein CASSVDGGTGANVLTF.

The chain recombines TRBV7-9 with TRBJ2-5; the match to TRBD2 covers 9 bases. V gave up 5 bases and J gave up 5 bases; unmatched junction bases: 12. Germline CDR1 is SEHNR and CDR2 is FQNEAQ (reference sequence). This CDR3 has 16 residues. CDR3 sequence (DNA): TGTGCCAGCAGCAAAACCGCGCGGGAGGGCCTGGAGACCCAGTACTTC. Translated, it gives CASSKTAREGLETQYF.

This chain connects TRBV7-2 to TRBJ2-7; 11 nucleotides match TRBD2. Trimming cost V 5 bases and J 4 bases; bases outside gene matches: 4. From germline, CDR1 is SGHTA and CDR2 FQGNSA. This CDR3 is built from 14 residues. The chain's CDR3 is CASSPWTSGYEQYF. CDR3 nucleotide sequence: TGTGCCAGCAGCCCGTGGACTAGCGGGTACGAGCAGTACTTC. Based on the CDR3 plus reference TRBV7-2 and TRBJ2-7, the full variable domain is GAGVSQSPSNKVTEKGKDVELRCDPISGHTALYWYRQSLGQGLEFLIYFQGNSAPDKSGLPSDRFSAERTGGSVSTLTIQRTQQEDSAVYLCASSPWTSGYEQYFGPGTRLTVT.

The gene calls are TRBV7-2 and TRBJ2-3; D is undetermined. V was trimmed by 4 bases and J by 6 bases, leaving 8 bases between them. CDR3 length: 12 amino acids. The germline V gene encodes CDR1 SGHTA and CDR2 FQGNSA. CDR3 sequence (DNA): TGTGCCAGCAGCTATCAACGGGATACGCAGTATTTT. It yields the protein CASSYQRDTQYF.

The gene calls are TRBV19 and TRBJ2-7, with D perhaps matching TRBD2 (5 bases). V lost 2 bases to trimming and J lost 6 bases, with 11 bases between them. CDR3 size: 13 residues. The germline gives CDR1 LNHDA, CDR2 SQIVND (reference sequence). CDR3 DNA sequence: TGTGCCAGTAGTATAAGATCGGGGTTCGAGCAGTACTTC. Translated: CASSIRSGFEQYF.

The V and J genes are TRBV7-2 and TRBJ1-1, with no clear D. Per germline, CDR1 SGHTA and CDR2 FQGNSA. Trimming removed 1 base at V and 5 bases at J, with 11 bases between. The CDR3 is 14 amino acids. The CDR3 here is CASSLVPSLTEAFF. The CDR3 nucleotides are TGTGCCAGCAGCTTAGTTCCTAGCTTGACTGAAGCTTTCTTT.

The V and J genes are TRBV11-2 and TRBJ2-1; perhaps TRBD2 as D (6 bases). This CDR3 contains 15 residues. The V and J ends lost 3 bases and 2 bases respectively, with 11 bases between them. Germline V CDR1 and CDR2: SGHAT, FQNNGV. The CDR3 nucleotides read TGTGCCAGCAGCTTTAGCGGTTCTCCCTACAATGAGCAGTTCTTC. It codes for CASSFSGSPYNEQFF.

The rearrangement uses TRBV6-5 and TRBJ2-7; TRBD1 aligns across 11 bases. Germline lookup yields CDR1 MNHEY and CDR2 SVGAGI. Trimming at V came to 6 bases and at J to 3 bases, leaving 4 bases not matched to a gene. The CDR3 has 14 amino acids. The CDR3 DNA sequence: TGTGCCAGCAGGAGGGGACAGGGGGACTACGAGCAGTACTTC. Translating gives CASRRGQGDYEQYF.

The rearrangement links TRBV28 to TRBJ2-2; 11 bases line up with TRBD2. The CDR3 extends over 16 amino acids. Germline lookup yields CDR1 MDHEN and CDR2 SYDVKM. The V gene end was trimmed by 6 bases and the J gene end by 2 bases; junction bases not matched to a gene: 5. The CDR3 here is CASSPGTSGNTGELFF. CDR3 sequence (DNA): TGTGCCAGCAGCCCTGGGACTAGCGGAAACACCGGGGAGCTGTTTTTT.

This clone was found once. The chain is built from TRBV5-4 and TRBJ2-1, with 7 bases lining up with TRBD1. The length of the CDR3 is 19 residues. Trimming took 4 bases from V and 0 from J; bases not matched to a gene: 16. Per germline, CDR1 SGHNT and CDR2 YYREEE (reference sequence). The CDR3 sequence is CASSQDRAHGLSSYNEQFF. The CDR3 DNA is TGTGCCAGCAGCCAAGACAGGGCCCATGGCCTTAGCTCCTACAATGAGCAGTTCTTC.

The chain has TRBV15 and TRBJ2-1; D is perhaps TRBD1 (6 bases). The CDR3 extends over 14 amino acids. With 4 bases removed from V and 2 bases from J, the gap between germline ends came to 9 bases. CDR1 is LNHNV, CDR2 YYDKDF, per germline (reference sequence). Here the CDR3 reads CATSTRDTYNEQFF. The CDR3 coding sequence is TGTGCCACCAGCACCCGGGACACCTACAATGAGCAGTTCTTC.